A single sample gave rise to the 8 T cell receptor beta chains below, sequenced in a study of type 1 and type 2 diabetes patients. Genomic DNA was the PCR template. Amplification of the beta chain CDR3 used 30 forward and 13 reverse multiplex primers. In TCRdb, the multiplex PCR reads were re-called with MiXCR into one record per CDR3 protein. The repertoire holds fewer than 350,000 distinct CDR3 sequences, with more than 45% as singletons. Sequences were obtained from peripheral blood mononuclear cells (PBMCs). These receptors originate from a man aged 18 to 29 with type 2 diabetes.

The chain employs TRBV19 and TRBJ2-7, with D perhaps given as TRBD1 or TRBD2 (5 bases each). This CDR3 has 15 amino acids. V gave up 8 bases and J gave up 6 bases, with 23 bases separating them. Germline V gene sequence: CDR1 LNHDA, CDR2 SQIVND (reference sequence). CDR3 DNA sequence: TGTGCCAGTCCGGGACGGTGGGTTTTTTTCTTCGAGCAGTACTTC. Its protein product is CASPGRWVFFFEQYF.

The V call is TRBV5-1, the J call TRBJ2-7; no clear D. Germline V gene sequence: CDR1 SGHRS, CDR2 YFSETQ. Trimming left V 1 base short and J 4 bases short, with 18 bases between. This CDR3 spans 16 amino acids. CDR3 region: CASSLNFAVNQYEQYF. The CDR3 DNA follows: TGCGCCAGCAGCTTGAACTTCGCGGTCAATCAATACGAGCAGTACTTC. The entire variable domain, with the rest obtained from reference TRBV5-1 and TRBJ2-7, is as follows: KAGVTQTPRYLIKTRGQQVTLSCSPISGHRSVSWYQQTPGQGLQFLFEYFSETQRNKGNFPGRFSGRQFSNSRSEMNVSTLELGDSALYLCASSLNFAVNQYEQYFGPGTRLTVT.

A word on this clonotype: This may come from a read error, since a much larger clone is one base off. V usage is TRBV20-1 and J usage is TRBJ1-5; 10 bases align to TRBD1. Unmatched junction bases numbered 6, after V lost 5 bases and J lost 5 bases. The CDR3 covers 14 residues. The germline gives CDR1 DFQATT, CDR2 SNEGSKA (reference sequence). For the CDR3, the DNA is TGCAGTGCTGTAGGGACAGGGGATTATCAGCCCCAGCATTTT. Translating gives CSAVGTGDYQPQHF.

This chain connects TRBV7-2 to TRBJ2-2; TRBD1 matches 7 bases. There are 16 residues in the CDR3. J gave up 7 bases and V 2 bases, and 10 bases lay outside the gene matches. Per germline, CDR1 SGHTA and CDR2 FQGNSA. The CDR3 sequence is CASSLLQGERGGELFF. In DNA, the CDR3 is TGTGCCAGCAGCTTACTTCAGGGGGAGCGTGGCGGGGAGCTGTTTTTT.

This clonotype was observed at least ten times. The chain uses TRBV7-6 and TRBJ1-4; tentatively, D is TRBD1 (5 bases). The CDR3 length is 16 residues. Germline V gene sequence: CDR1 SGHVS, CDR2 FNYEAQ. Trimming removed 0 bases from V and 7 bases from J, with 15 bases in between. Here the CDR3 DNA reads TGTGCCAGCAGCTTAGCGCACGGGGGGACGGGTGAAAAACTGTTTTTT. As protein: CASSLAHGGTGEKLFF.

This clonotype was observed many times. V gene TRBV15 combines with J gene TRBJ2-7; possibly TRBD1 for D (6 bases). The germline CDR1 and CDR2 sequences are LNHNV and YYDKDF (reference sequence). The CDR3 is made up of 15 amino acids. V was cut by 0 bases and J by 2 bases, with 11 bases left in between. The CDR3 loop is CATSRDLGDTYEQYF. CDR3 DNA: TGTGCCACCAGCAGAGATCTAGGGGACACCTACGAGCAGTACTTC. Looking up the rest from reference TRBV15 and TRBJ2-7 gives the full variable domain: DAMVIQNPRYQVTQFGKPVTLSCSQTLNHNVMYWYQQKSSQAPKLLFHYYDKDFNNEADTPDNFQSRRPNTSFCFLDIRSPGLGDTAMYLCATSRDLGDTYEQYFGPGTRLTVT.

This clonotype was counted at least ten times. J is TRBJ1-1 and V is TRBV10-1, with D perhaps matching TRBD1 (6 bases). The CDR3 extends over 14 amino acids. Germline lookup yields CDR1 WNHNN and CDR2 SYGVQD (reference sequence). Trimming removed 6 bases from V and 1 base from J, with 12 bases in between. The CDR3 here is CASRQGPSNTEAFF. The CDR3, as DNA: TGCGCCAGCAGACAGGGTCCATCGAACACTGAAGCTTTCTTT.

Comments on this clonotype: The junction and the germline gene differ at one end; a read error may be behind it. J is TRBJ2-2 and V is TRBV29-1; D perhaps matches TRBD2 (7 bases). Per germline, CDR1 SQVTM and CDR2 ANQGSEA. The CDR3 runs to 13 residues. This chain's CDR3 is CSVTTGGTGEPFF. Written as DNA, the CDR3 is TGCAGCGTCACGACGGGGGGCACCGGGGAGCCGTTTTTT.